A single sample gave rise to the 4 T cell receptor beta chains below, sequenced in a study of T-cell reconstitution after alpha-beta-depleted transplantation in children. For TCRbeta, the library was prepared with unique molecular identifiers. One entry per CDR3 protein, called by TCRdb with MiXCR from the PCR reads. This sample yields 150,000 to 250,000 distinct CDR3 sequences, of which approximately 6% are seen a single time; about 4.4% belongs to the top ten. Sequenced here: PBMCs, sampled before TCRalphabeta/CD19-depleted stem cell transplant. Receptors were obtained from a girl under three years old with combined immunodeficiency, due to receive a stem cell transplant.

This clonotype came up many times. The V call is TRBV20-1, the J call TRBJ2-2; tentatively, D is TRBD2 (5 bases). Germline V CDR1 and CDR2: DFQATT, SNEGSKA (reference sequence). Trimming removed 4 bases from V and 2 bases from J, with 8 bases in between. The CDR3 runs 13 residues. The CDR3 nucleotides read TGCAGTGCTAACGGGATTAACACCGGGGAGCTGTTTTTT. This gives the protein CSANGINTGELFF.

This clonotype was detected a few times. CDR3 region: CASSPAGGRDTDTQYF. The CDR3 DNA follows: TGTGCCAGCAGCCCGGCGGGGGGTCGAGACACAGATACGCAGTATTTT. The rearrangement links TRBV11-3 to TRBJ2-3, with 8 nucleotides matching TRBD2. The CDR3 length is 16 residues. Germline V lookup: CDR1 SGHNT, CDR2 YENEEA. V trimming: 5 bases; J trimming: 2 bases; junction bases outside the gene matches: 9.

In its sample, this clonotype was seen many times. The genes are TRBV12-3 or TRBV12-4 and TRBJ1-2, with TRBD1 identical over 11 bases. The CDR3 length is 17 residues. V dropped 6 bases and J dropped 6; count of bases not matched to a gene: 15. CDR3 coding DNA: TGTGCCAGCAGACAACCTGGCCACGGACAGGGGGCGAATGGCTACACCTTC. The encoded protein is CASRQPGHGQGANGYTF.

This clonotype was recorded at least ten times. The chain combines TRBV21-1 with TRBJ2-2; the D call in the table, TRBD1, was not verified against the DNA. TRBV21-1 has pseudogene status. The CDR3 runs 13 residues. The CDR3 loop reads CASSKGRGGELFF. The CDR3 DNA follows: TGTGCCAGCAGCAAGGGGCGGGGCGGGGAGCTGTTTTTT.